A selection of T cell receptor beta chains follows, all from one sample in a study of cytomegalovirus exposure and HLA in healthy donors. TCRdb keeps only in-frame clones here, not all; method: immunoSEQ multiplex PCR. This sample carries fewer than 90,000 clones, about three quarters of them seen once, and the ten largest clones take over 9.5%. The sample consisted of PBMCs. Receptors originate from a man in his thirties or forties in good health and CMV-seropositive. Each CDR3 is given with its conserved first and last residue. D genes are given only for firm matches. Some rows have no size entry. The others give once, few or many, or a class for an expanded clone.

abundance	v_gene	d_gene	j_gene	CDR3nt	CDR3aa
.	TRBV11-2	.	TRBJ2-1	TGTGCCAGCAGCTTAGGGTTGAGCTCCTACAATGAGCAGTTCTTC	CASSLGLSSYNEQFF
.	TRBV5-1	.	TRBJ2-3	TGCGCCAGCAGCTTACGTCGAGGGCCGTCGGATACGCAGTATTTT	CASSLRRGPSDTQYF
.	TRBV19	TRBD1	TRBJ2-7	TGTGCCAGTAGTCCCCGATCGGGACAGGGATATGGCGAGCAGTACTTC	CASSPRSGQGYGEQYF
.	TRBV7-3	TRBD1	TRBJ2-7	TGTGCCAGCAGCTTAACGCGGGACAGGGTTTCATACGAGCAGTACTTC	CASSLTRDRVSYEQYF
.	TRBV5-1	.	TRBJ2-7	TGCGCCAGCAGCTTGGGAGTTAGCTCCTACGAGCAGTACTTC	CASSLGVSSYEQYF
once	TRBV7-2	.	TRBJ1-6	TGTGCCAGCAGCCCGGGGGAAAACAATTCACCCCTCCACTTT	CASSPGENNSPLHF
.	TRBV27	TRBD1	TRBJ2-7	TGTGCCAGCAGTCAGCCGGGACAGAGCTCCTACGAGCAGTACTTC	CASSQPGQSSYEQYF
.	TRBV19	.	TRBJ2-3	TGTGCCAGTAAGGGCGTAGGGGCCGAAGAAATAGGGGATACGCAGTATTTT	CASKGVGAEEIGDTQYF
.	TRBV27	.	TRBJ2-7	TGTGCCAGCAGTTTGGGACTCGGACACTACGAGCAGTACTTC	CASSLGLGHYEQYF
.	TRBV6-6	.	TRBJ2-1	TGTGCCAGCCGTGACGGCAGGGGCTACAATGAGCAGTTCTTC	CASRDGRGYNEQFF
few	TRBV6-5	TRBD1	TRBJ1-2	TGTGCCAGCAGTTACACAGGGGGCATCTATGGCTACACCTTC	CASSYTGGIYGYTF
once	TRBV11-3	.	TRBJ1-6	TGTGCCAGCAGAATTACTTCTCCGCCGAATTCACCCCTCCACTTT	CASRITSPPNSPLHF
.	TRBV19	.	TRBJ1-5	TGTGCCAGTAGTATAGGGATTCTGGGCCCGCCGAGCAATCAGCCCCAGCATTTT	CASSIGILGPPSNQPQHF
.	TRBV7-2	TRBD1	TRBJ2-3	TGTGCCAGCAGCTTATCCGGGACAGGGTTCACAGATACGCAGTATTTT	CASSLSGTGFTDTQYF
.	TRBV30	.	TRBJ1-5	TGTGCCTGGACTGTTGACAAGTTTGGGCCCCAGCATTTT	CAWTVDKFGPQHF
few	TRBV5-1	.	TRBJ1-2	TGCGCCAGCAGCCCCAAGGTAGGAGGGACTTACAACTATGGCTACACCTTC	CASSPKVGGTYNYGYTF
.	TRBV5-6	TRBD1	TRBJ1-6	TGTGCCAGCAGCTTGGGGACAGGTCCAAATTCACCCCTCCACTTT	CASSLGTGPNSPLHF
few	TRBV30	.	TRBJ2-3	TGTGCCTGGAGTGTACCCGCGGGGTCGGGGGCAGATACGCAGTATTTT	CAWSVPAGSGADTQYF
few	TRBV7-6	.	TRBJ2-3	TGTGCCAGCAGTGGGGGCAACAGCCCGGCGCGTACGCAGTATTTT	CASSGGNSPARTQYF
once	TRBV4-2	TRBD2	TRBJ2-5	TGTGCCAGCAGCCAGACCTTACTAGCGGGGGAGACCCAGTACTTC	CASSQTLLAGETQYF
.	TRBV6-5	.	TRBJ2-3	TGTGCCAGCAGTTACTCGAGAGGGGGAGCAGATACGCAGTATTTT	CASSYSRGGADTQYF
.	TRBV2	TRBD2	TRBJ2-1	TGTGCCAGCAGTCGGACTAGCGGGACATCCTACAATGAGCAGTTCTTC	CASSRTSGTSYNEQFF
few	TRBV19	TRBD1	TRBJ1-4	TGTGCCAGTAGTATAGGCGACAGGGGTTACGAAAAACTGTTTTTT	CASSIGDRGYEKLFF
.	TRBV5-1	TRBD2	TRBJ2-5	TGCGCCAGCAGAGCCGGCGGGGGGGAGACCCAGTACTTC	CASRAGGGETQYF
.	TRBV4-3	TRBD2	TRBJ2-1	TGCGCCAGCAGCCAAGGGACTAGCCTCAATGAGCAGTTCTTC	CASSQGTSLNEQFF
.	TRBV4-1	.	TRBJ1-6	TGCGCCAGCAGCCAACTGGTTCTAGATTCACCCCTCCACTTT	CASSQLVLDSPLHF
.	TRBV6-5	TRBD1	TRBJ1-1	TGTGCCAGCAGTTACGGGACAGGGATGAGGGGCACTGAAGCTTTCTTT	CASSYGTGMRGTEAFF
.	TRBV7-8	TRBD1	TRBJ1-6	TGTGCCAGCGGCGTATTCGGGACAGGGAATTTATCACCCCTCCACTTT	CASGVFGTGNLSPLHF
.	TRBV11-1	.	TRBJ1-3	TGTGCCAGCAGCAAAGAAGCGGGGGTCGGAAACACCATATATTTT	CASSKEAGVGNTIYF
.	TRBV4-3	TRBD2	TRBJ2-1	TGCGCCAGCAGCCAAGGCGGGGGTTCCTACAATGAGCAGTTCTTC	CASSQGGGSYNEQFF
many	TRBV7-7	.	TRBJ1-1	TGTGCCAGCAGCTCGATTCAGGGTACTGAAGCTTTCTTT	CASSSIQGTEAFF
.	TRBV2	TRBD1	TRBJ2-4	TGTGCCAGCATGGGTCAGGGGGCAGCCAAAAACATTCAGTACTTC	CASMGQGAAKNIQYF
once	TRBV6-1	.	TRBJ2-3	TGTGCCAGCAGGAGAACAGGGAAATCAGATACGCAGTATTTT	CASRRTGKSDTQYF
.	TRBV2	TRBD1	TRBJ1-2	TGTGCCAGCAGGGGGGACAGACTCAACTATGGCTACACCTTC	CASRGDRLNYGYTF
.	TRBV5-4	TRBD1	TRBJ2-2	TGTGCCAGCAGGTCTCTACAGGGGACCGGGTCCGGGGAGCTGTTTTTT	CASRSLQGTGSGELFF
.	TRBV7-9	TRBD1	TRBJ2-3	TGTGCCAGCAGCTTAGTTGCAGGGGGAGTCACAGATACGCAGTATTTT	CASSLVAGGVTDTQYF
.	TRBV6-5	.	TRBJ2-7	TGTGCCAGCAGAGTGACACGTTTCACCTACGAGCAGTACTTC	CASRVTRFTYEQYF
.	TRBV6-4	TRBD1	TRBJ1-2	TGTGCCAGCAGTGACTCTCCGACAGGGCGGCATGGCTACACCTTC	CASSDSPTGRHGYTF
.	TRBV5-1	.	TRBJ1-4	TGCGCCAGCAGCTTTCCGGGGACAGAAAAACTGTTTTTT	CASSFPGTEKLFF
.	TRBV18	TRBD1	TRBJ2-3	TGTGCCAGCTCGCGGACAGGGGTGCAGGATACGCAGTATTTT	CASSRTGVQDTQYF
.	TRBV19	TRBD1	TRBJ2-1	TGTGCCAGTAGTCGAGGGGGCCGTGAGCAGTTCTTC	CASSRGGREQFF
.	TRBV20-1	.	TRBJ1-2	TGCAGTGCTAGACAGGGCTATGGCTACACCTTC	CSARQGYGYTF